A selection of T cell receptor beta chains follows, all from one sample in a study of blood T cells in healthy people across ages. TCRdb recomputed calls from the 5' RACE reads with MiXCR, one row per CDR3 protein. Of 720,000 or so distinct CDR3 sequences in the sample, roughly 41% were seen once. The material sequenced was blood. The receptors were gathered from a man older than 75 in good health. Each CDR3 is given without its conserved first and last residue.

cdr3_aa: ASSQADSPSSYNSPLH; j_call: TRBJ1-6; v_call: TRBV4-1
cdr3_aa: AISSTLEAF; j_call: TRBJ1-1; v_call: TRBV10-3
cdr3_aa: ASSQGRDRGLEGTEAF; j_call: TRBJ1-1; v_call: TRBV4-3
cdr3_aa: AIRADSYEQY; j_call: TRBJ2-7; v_call: TRBV10-3
cdr3_aa: ASSRIPGQIYNEQF; j_call: TRBJ2-1; v_call: TRBV6-5
cdr3_aa: ASSPSGNTEAF; j_call: TRBJ1-1; v_call: TRBV12-3/TRBV12-4
cdr3_aa: ASRHGPGGYEQY; j_call: TRBJ2-7; v_call: TRBV3-1
cdr3_aa: ASSQWSGTDTQY; j_call: TRBJ2-3; v_call: TRBV6-2/TRBV6-3
cdr3_aa: ASSQGGRGPSTDTQY; j_call: TRBJ2-3; v_call: TRBV4-3
cdr3_aa: ASRVRARYEQY; j_call: TRBJ2-7; v_call: TRBV2
cdr3_aa: ATSEYLRTSGMNEQY; j_call: TRBJ2-7; v_call: TRBV24-1
cdr3_aa: ASSPQQGAGADVLT; j_call: TRBJ2-6; v_call: TRBV9
cdr3_aa: SARRGAIYEQY; j_call: TRBJ2-7; v_call: TRBV20-1
cdr3_aa: ASSLVGGTQETQY; j_call: TRBJ2-5; v_call: TRBV7-9
cdr3_aa: ASSPSGTGGRNEQF; j_call: TRBJ2-1; v_call: TRBV12-3/TRBV12-4